Presented here are 10 T cell receptor beta chains from one specimen sequenced in a study of T cell responses to AZD1222 COVID-19 vaccine. Libraries were prepared by immunoSEQ multiplex PCR; TCRdb keeps only in-frame clonotypes and omits some of them. The sample lists 85,000 to 130,000 clones; approximately 88% were seen once. The source was peripheral blood, collected on day 0 of AZD1222 vaccination. The receptors stem from an adult in good health.

This clone was observed a handful of times. This sequence joins TRBV2 and TRBJ1-1; 11 nucleotides align to TRBD1. The germline V gene encodes CDR1 SNHLY and CDR2 FYNNEI. The V and J ends lost 8 bases and 5 bases, in that order; junction bases with no gene match: 4. CDR3 length: 13 amino acids. CDR3 in DNA: TGTGCCAGCGCGGGACAGGGGGGAACTGAAGCTTTCTTT. This sequence encodes CASAGQGGTEAFF.

The chain carries TRBV7-3 and TRBJ1-1; unclear D gene. The germline CDR1 and CDR2 sequences are SGHTA and FQGTGA. The V end lost 4 bases, the J end lost 2 bases, and 8 bases lay between the germline ends. The length of the CDR3 is 13 residues. The CDR3 region is CASSSRANTEAFF. The CDR3 DNA reads as TGTGCCAGCAGCTCCCGGGCCAACACTGAAGCTTTCTTT.

The rearrangement joins TRBV3-1 (or the pseudogene TRBV3-2) to TRBJ2-7; 8 nucleotides align to TRBD1. Per germline, CDR1 LGHDT and CDR2 YNNKEL (reference sequence). V shed 1 base and J 6 bases; nucleotides not matched to a gene: 8. The CDR3 covers 15 residues. The CDR3 loop reads CASSQVDGQGIEQYF. CDR3 nucleotide sequence: TGTGCCAGCAGCCAAGTAGACGGACAGGGCATCGAGCAGTACTTC.

The rearrangement uses TRBV12-3 or TRBV12-4 and TRBJ1-4; possible D gene TRBD1, 5 bases. V shed 2 bases and J shed 13 bases, with 14 bases lying between them. This CDR3 region has 13 residues. CDR3 in DNA: TGTGCCAGCAGTTTAAGGCTCCAGGGCTCACTGTTTTTT. Protein sequence: CASSLRLQGSLFF.

This chain connects TRBV1 to TRBJ2-5; the table calls TRBD2, which could not be checked here. TRBV1 is a pseudogene locus. This CDR3 spans 15 amino acids. The CDR3, as DNA: TGCACCAGCAGCCAAGATCGGCTAGCGGAAGAGACCCAGTACTTC. Protein: CTSSQDRLAEETQYF.

The chain employs TRBV19 and TRBJ2-6; the D call may be TRBD1 or TRBD2 (5 bases each). The CDR3 contains 15 residues. Germline CDR1 and CDR2: LNHDA and SQIVND (reference sequence). Between the trimmed V and J ends, which lost 3 bases and 2 bases, there was a span of 8 bases. The CDR3 DNA follows: TGTGCCAGTAGTATTGAGGGGACTGGGGCCAACGTCCTGACTTTC. Protein product: CASSIEGTGANVLTF.

The chain employs TRBV5-1 and TRBJ2-7, with 11 bases that match TRBD1. Germline CDR1 reads SGHRS; CDR2 reads YFSETQ. This CDR3 region has 19 residues. V lost 0 bases and J lost 0; bases outside the gene matches: 11. CDR3 amino acids: CASSLDRDRGSLPSYEQYF. CDR3 coding DNA: TGCGCCAGCAGCTTGGACCGGGACAGGGGGTCATTACCCTCCTACGAGCAGTACTTC. Full variable domain (remainder filled in from reference TRBV5-1 and TRBJ2-7): KAGVTQTPRYLIKTRGQQVTLSCSPISGHRSVSWYQQTPGQGLQFLFEYFSETQRNKGNFPGRFSGRQFSNSRSEMNVSTLELGDSALYLCASSLDRDRGSLPSYEQYFGPGTRLTVT.

The chain couples TRBV24-1 to TRBJ1-1; 8 nucleotides match TRBD1. The V segment lost 4 bases and the J segment 1 base; nucleotides outside the gene matches: 10. CDR1 and CDR2 (germline): KGHDR, SFDVKD. The CDR3 length is 17 residues. CDR3 sequence: CATSEVRQGSGNTEAFF. The CDR3, as DNA: TGTGCCACCAGTGAGGTCCGACAGGGGTCGGGGAACACTGAAGCTTTCTTT.

V usage is TRBV5-1 and J usage is TRBJ2-1; 10 bases match TRBD2. In germline, CDR1 is SGHRS, CDR2 YFSETQ. V lost 3 bases to trimming and J lost 6 bases; unmatched junction nucleotides: 12. The CDR3 contains 17 residues. CDR3 nucleotide sequence: TGCGCCAGCAGCTCTGCCCCACTAGCGGGATTAAGCAATGAGCAGTTCTTC. Residues: CASSSAPLAGLSNEQFF.

The chain couples TRBV6-5 to TRBJ2-1; TRBD2 matches 7 bases. Germline CDR1 reads MNHEY; CDR2 reads SVGAGI. The CDR3 spans 15 residues. V trimming: 5 bases; J trimming: 3 bases; junction bases outside the gene matches: 7. This CDR3 is CASSSREDLYNEQFF. Here the CDR3 DNA reads TGTGCCAGCAGTAGTCGGGAGGACCTCTACAATGAGCAGTTCTTC.